This T cell receptor (beta chain) was captured in a study of T-cell reconstitution after alpha-beta-depleted transplantation in children. This clonotype was picked up a small number of times. Its matching antigen is unknown. The length of the CDR3 is 14 residues. CDR1 and CDR2 (germline): MNHEY, SVGAGI. V gave up 5 bases and J gave up 6 bases, with 13 bases separating them. It was with unique molecular identifiers that the TCRbeta library was prepared. TCRdb processed the PCR reads anew with MiXCR; each CDR3 protein has one entry. Seen here are 500,000 or so distinct CDR3 sequences, roughly 11% observed once, and the top ten hold approximately 14%. Findings and caveats of the study: Some patients' high day-60 TCRbeta diversity was attributed to recipient cells surviving conditioning.

The sequences come from PBMCs, mostly from graft donor cells, collected 180 days after TCRalphabeta/CD19-depleted stem cell transplant. V is TRBV6-5 and J is TRBJ1-4, with D tentatively TRBD1 (5 bases). The sequence derives from a female patient aged 2 to 10 who had a stem cell transplant for aplastic anemia, so the T cells may come from the graft donor. CDR3 amino acids: CASSRRGADEKLFF. The CDR3 coding sequence is TGTGCCAGCAGTCGCAGAGGGGCGGATGAAAAACTGTTTTTT.